Listed below are T cell receptor beta chains from one sample, sequenced in a study of T cells in Graves' hyperthyroidism and ophthalmopathy. One entry per CDR3 protein, called by TCRdb with MiXCR from the multiplex PCR reads. The sample lists about 300,000 distinct CDR3 sequences, 12% to 15% occurring once. Sequencing input: blood. The receptors stem from a woman aged 35 to 49 with Graves' hyperthyroidism. The CDR3 runs from the conserved cysteine through the conserved F or W. The order of the fields is clone size, J gene, V gene, D gene, CDR3 protein, CDR3 DNA. The D gene is left open where the match is weak. The listing skips clone size in some rows; elsewhere it reads once, few, many or a size class.

NA | TRBJ1-2 | TRBV20-1 | NA | CSAKSRWDTEYGYTF | TGCAGTGCTAAATCCAGGTGGGACACGGAGTATGGCTACACCTTC
many | TRBJ2-7 | TRBV3-1 | NA | CASSQEWRSLSYEQYF | TGTGCCAGCAGCCAAGAGTGGCGATCCCTCTCCTACGAGCAGTACTTC
many | TRBJ1-4 | TRBV20-1 | TRBD1 | CSARDQGANEKLFF | TGCAGTGCTAGAGATCAGGGGGCTAATGAAAAACTGTTTTTT
many | TRBJ2-3 | TRBV7-3 | TRBD2 | CASSTSGILSTDTQYF | TGTGCCAGCTCAACTAGCGGGATACTTAGCACAGATACGCAGTATTTT
many | TRBJ2-5 | TRBV19 | NA | CASRRSTDQETQYF | TGTGCCAGTAGGAGATCGACAGACCAAGAGACCCAGTACTTC
many | TRBJ1-1 | TRBV30 | TRBD1 | CAWSWDRSTEAFF | TGTGCCTGGAGCTGGGACAGATCCACTGAAGCTTTCTTT
few | TRBJ1-5 | TRBV19 | NA | CASSTSRQLSNQPQHF | TGTGCCAGTAGTACATCCCGACAGCTTAGCAATCAGCCCCAGCATTTT
NA | TRBJ2-1 | TRBV2 | TRBD2 | CASKREGSYNEQFF | TGTGCCAGTAAGCGGGAGGGCTCCTACAATGAGCAGTTCTTC
many | TRBJ2-7 | TRBV7-9 | NA | CASSFIGVSYEQYF | TGTGCCAGCAGCTTCATCGGGGTCTCCTACGAGCAGTACTTC
NA | TRBJ1-1 | TRBV6-4 | NA | CASKWDETFTEAFF | TGTGCCAGCAAATGGGACGAGACCTTCACTGAAGCTTTCTTT
many | TRBJ2-7 | TRBV28 | NA | CASRRGTPPYEQYF | TGTGCCAGCAGGCGAGGGACACCTCCCTACGAGCAGTACTTC
NA | TRBJ2-3 | TRBV20-1 | NA | CSARDFRVDTQYF | TGCAGTGCTCGGGACTTTAGGGTAGATACGCAGTATTTT
many | TRBJ2-3 | TRBV6-1 | NA | CASSDDYSTDTQYF | TGTGCCAGCAGCGACGACTATAGCACAGATACGCAGTATTTT
many | TRBJ1-4 | TRBV3-1 | TRBD1 | CASSPYRGTNEKLFF | TGTGCCAGCAGCCCCTACAGGGGGACTAATGAAAAACTGTTTTTT
many | TRBJ2-5 | TRBV7-6 | NA | CASSLQTAQETQYF | TGTGCCAGCAGTTTACAGACAGCGCAAGAGACCCAGTACTTC
NA | TRBJ2-1 | TRBV11-3 | TRBD1 | CASSLRQGVYEQFF | TGTGCCAGCAGCTTACGGCAGGGGGTGTACGAGCAGTTCTTC
many | TRBJ2-1 | TRBV5-8 | NA | CASSQGPDNEQFF | TGTGCCAGCAGCCAGGGTCCGGACAATGAGCAGTTCTTC
few | TRBJ1-5 | TRBV6-1 | NA | CASSRKTDFGGNQPQHF | TGTGCCAGCAGCCGTAAGACGGATTTCGGGGGCAATCAGCCCCAGCATTTT
many | TRBJ2-1 | TRBV20-1 | TRBD2 | CSALSGIYNEQFF | TGCAGTGCCCTAAGCGGGATCTACAATGAGCAGTTCTTC
few | TRBJ1-2 | TRBV20-1 | TRBD1 | CSARDPKYDRAGYTF | TGCAGTGCTAGAGATCCCAAATACGACAGGGCTGGCTACACCTTC
few | TRBJ2-7 | TRBV11-2 | TRBD2 | CASRRRSGRASYEQYF | TGTGCCAGCAGACGCCGAAGCGGGAGGGCCTCCTACGAGCAGTACTTC
many | TRBJ1-2 | TRBV20-1 | TRBD1 | CSAKDRGVFYGYTF | TGCAGTGCTAAGGACAGGGGCGTTTTTTATGGCTACACCTTC
many | TRBJ1-4 | TRBV12-3/TRBV12-4 | TRBD1 | CASSLAGTGLEKLFF | TGTGCCAGCAGTTTAGCCGGGACAGGCCTTGAAAAACTGTTTTTT
few | TRBJ2-7 | TRBV7-9 | NA | CASSSPVQGKVSYEQYF | TGTGCCAGCAGCTCCCCAGTCCAGGGAAAAGTATCCTACGAGCAGTACTTC
many | TRBJ1-5 | TRBV20-1 | NA | CSARDDGARDQPQHF | TGCAGTGCTAGAGATGATGGGGCGAGGGATCAGCCCCAGCATTTT
many | TRBJ2-7 | TRBV7-2 | TRBD2 | CASSQNGGGIYEQYF | TGTGCCAGCAGCCAAAACGGGGGAGGGATATACGAGCAGTACTTC
many | TRBJ1-2 | TRBV24-1 | NA | CATSDPKGFYGYTF | TGTGCCACCAGTGACCCCAAGGGGTTCTATGGCTACACCTTC
NA | TRBJ1-6 | TRBV2 | NA | CASRLASSYNSPLHF | TGTGCCAGCAGGCTGGCAAGCTCCTATAATTCACCCCTCCACTTT
many | TRBJ1-1 | TRBV10-3 | NA | CAISPGTAAFF | TGTGCCATCAGCCCCGGGACCGCGGCTTTCTTT
many | TRBJ2-2 | TRBV20-1 | NA | CSARVDTGELFF | TGCAGTGCTAGGGTTGACACCGGGGAGCTGTTTTTT
many | TRBJ1-6 | TRBV12-3/TRBV12-4 | NA | CASSFVQGNSPLHF | TGTGCCAGCAGTTTCGTACAGGGAAATTCACCCCTCCACTTT
NA | TRBJ1-6 | TRBV4-1 | NA | CASSQDGSGRDLSSPLHF | TGCGCCAGCAGCCAAGACGGCAGTGGCCGGGACTTAAGCTCACCCCTCCACTTT
many | TRBJ2-3 | TRBV12-3/TRBV12-4 | NA | CASNRKGLGSTPDTQYF | TGTGCCAGCAACCGAAAAGGGCTCGGGAGTACTCCAGATACGCAGTATTTT
many | TRBJ2-5 | TRBV18 | NA | CASSPDRIQETQYF | TGTGCCAGCTCACCTGACAGGATACAAGAGACCCAGTACTTC
many | TRBJ2-3 | TRBV20-1 | NA | CSASHRTKGSHRDTQYF | TGCAGTGCTAGCCATAGGACGAAGGGGAGCCATCGGGATACGCAGTATTTT
many | TRBJ2-5 | TRBV14 | TRBD2 | CASSQRLAGLGETQYF | TGTGCCAGCAGCCAAAGGCTAGCGGGATTGGGAGAGACCCAGTACTTC
many | TRBJ2-1 | TRBV7-2 | TRBD2 | CASSLGLRGLGSYNEQFF | TGTGCCAGCAGCTTAGGTCTTCGGGGACTAGGCTCCTACAATGAGCAGTTCTTC
many | TRBJ1-5 | TRBV20-1 | NA | CSARDTKTQHF | TGCAGTGCTAGGGACACCAAAACCCAGCATTTT
many | TRBJ1-5 | TRBV7-9 | NA | CANETDLSNQPQHF | TGTGCCAACGAAACGGATCTTAGCAATCAGCCCCAGCATTTT
many | TRBJ2-7 | TRBV28 | NA | CASSSPGRGHYEQYF | TGTGCCAGCAGTTCTCCGGGACGTGGGCATTACGAGCAGTACTTC
many | TRBJ1-3 | TRBV2 | TRBD1 | CASRGQGNGNTIYF | TGTGCCAGCAGGGGACAGGGGAATGGAAACACCATATATTTT
NA | TRBJ1-2 | TRBV6-1 | NA | CASTPDTHYGYTF | TGTGCCAGCACCCCAGACACCCACTATGGCTACACCTTC
few | TRBJ1-5 | TRBV27 | NA | CASSTGGHSQPQHF | TGTGCCAGCAGTACGGGGGGACACTCGCAGCCCCAGCATTTT